This T cell receptor beta chain was documented in a study of cytotoxic CD8 clonotypes in ibrutinib-treated CLL. Study-wide background: Response specimens were obtained following a median treatment duration of approximately 12 months, with a range of 6 to 36.

The data were produced by immunoSEQ multiplex PCR, yet TCRdb's version contains in-frame clones alone and is incomplete. The sample consists of approximately 90,000 clones, approximately 80% of them appearing once. The CDR3 is made up of 13 amino acids. Germline V gene sequence: CDR1 LNHNV, CDR2 YYDKDF (reference sequence). The junction had 12 bases not matched to a gene; V was cut back by 5 bases and J by 12 bases. Cryopreserved PBMCs supplied about 2.1 micrograms of genomic DNA for TCR beta libraries. This clone was detected only once. The antigen remains unidentified. The study's findings and limits: The public clonotypes identified were infrequent and showed contraction or stability on treatment. Clonality went up at the time of ibrutinib response, stayed stable in sustained remission, and later dropped back toward its baseline level at progression.

The receptor's source is a human donor with chronic lymphocytic leukemia. The gene calls are TRBV15 and TRBJ2-7; 8 bases are a match to TRBD1. Sequenced here: PBMCs, sampled after 24 months of ibrutinib treatment. CDR3: CATSGRQGPSRYF. The CDR3 nucleotides read TGTGCCACCAGCGGAAGACAGGGGCCGTCTCGGTACTTC.